Listed below are T cell receptor beta chains from one sample, sequenced in a study of blood T cell repertoires in COVID-19. The protocol was immunoSEQ multiplex PCR, while the TCRdb copy is restricted to in-frame clones and leaves out a portion. The sample includes approximately 100,000 clones, 69% of them seen just once. The sample consisted of peripheral blood. The source of these receptors is a man aged 80 or over with acute or convalescent COVID-19. Both conserved end residues are part of each CDR3. The D gene is left open where the match is weak. Size is omitted from some rows. Given values are once, few, many or a class for expanded clones.

>TRBD2|-|TRBV5-6|TRBJ2-5
TGTGCCAGCAGCTTAGGGACTAGCGGAAGGAGCCGGGAGACCCAGTACTTC
CASSLGTSGRSRETQYF
>TRBD2|many|TRBV5-1|TRBJ2-5
TGCGCCAGCAGACAGGGACTAGGGGGAGAGACCCAGTACTTC
CASRQGLGGETQYF
>-|-|TRBV12-3/TRBV12-4|TRBJ2-2
TGTGCCAGCAGTTTAGGTGCAGCCGGGGAGCTGTTTTTT
CASSLGAAGELFF
>TRBD2|once|TRBV7-8|TRBJ2-1
TGTGCCAGCAGCCTCCGGACTAGCGGGAAATACAATGAGCAGTTCTTC
CASSLRTSGKYNEQFF
>TRBD1|-|TRBV28|TRBJ1-1
TGTGCCAGCGGGGGAGGACAGGCTGTGAACACTGAAGCTTTCTTT
CASGGGQAVNTEAFF
>-|few|TRBV2|TRBJ1-5
TGTGCCAGCAGCGGACCGGACTTGATCACAGGGTGGTCCCAGCATTTT
CASSGPDLITGWSQHF
>-|-|TRBV5-5|TRBJ1-4
TGTGCCAGCAGCTCTACTTCAACTAATGAAAAACTGTTTTTT
CASSSTSTNEKLFF
>-|-|TRBV7-2|TRBJ1-2
TGTGCCAGCAGCTTAGAACGGGGGCGGGGGTATGGCTACACCTTC
CASSLERGRGYGYTF
>TRBD2|-|TRBV7-2|TRBJ2-1
TGTGCCAGCAGCTCCCCCCGGACTAGCGGGAGCAATGAGCAGTTCTTC
CASSSPRTSGSNEQFF
>-|-|TRBV24-1|TRBJ2-2
TGTGCCACCAGTTCGCGGACTTCCCAATCGGGCGGGGAGCTGTTTTTT
CATSSRTSQSGGELFF
>-|-|TRBV18|TRBJ2-6
TGTGCCAGCTCACCACAGGGGCCCTCTGGGGCCAACGTCCTGACTTTC
CASSPQGPSGANVLTF
>-|-|TRBV15|TRBJ2-1
TGTGCCACCAGCAGAGATTTAGGGGGGCAGTTCTTC
CATSRDLGGQFF